The 23 T cell receptor beta chains below all came from one sample that was sequenced in a study of blood T cell repertoires in COVID-19. Produced via immunoSEQ multiplex PCR; TCRdb's table is partial and in-frame only. The sample has roughly 200,000 clones, 75% to 90% seen once. The specimen sequenced was peripheral blood. The receptors were sampled from a woman aged 35 to 49 with COVID-19, enrolled during active disease.

As to this clone: A junction boundary mismatches the germline segment, possibly from a read error. The V and J genes are TRBV5-1 and TRBJ2-1, with TRBD2 as a possible D gene (6 bases). Per the germline V gene, CDR1 is SGHRS and CDR2 is YFSETQ. The CDR3 runs 16 residues. Here the CDR3 DNA reads TGCGCCGGCAGCTTGGCTCGGGAGCGGCCCTACAATGAGCAGTTCTTC. This encodes CAGSLARERPYNEQFF.

The chain is built from TRBV7-9 and TRBJ2-2; D gene uncertain. Germline-derived CDR1 and CDR2 are SEHNR and FQNEAQ (reference sequence). The CDR3 consists of 11 residues. Trimming removed 5 bases from V and 6 bases from J, with 4 bases in between. The CDR3 nucleotides are TGTGCCAGCAGCCGTTCCGGGGAGCTGTTTTTT. Its protein is CASSRSGELFF.

The chain joins TRBV9 to TRBJ2-5; 8 bases are a match to TRBD2. Trimming removed 2 bases from V and 4 bases from J; junction bases left unmatched: 4. The CDR3 is 14 amino acids. CDR1 and CDR2 from the germline V gene are SGDLS and YYNGEE. The CDR3 here is CASSVPGGAETQYF. The CDR3 region has the DNA TGTGCCAGCAGCGTTCCGGGAGGGGCAGAGACCCAGTACTTC.

The rearrangement joins TRBV5-4 to TRBJ1-5, with TRBD1 identical over 8 bases. CDR3 size: 15 residues. Germline trimming cut 1 base from V and 6 bases from J; bases unmatched to any gene: 6. CDR1 is SGHNT, CDR2 YYREEE, per germline (reference sequence). In DNA, the CDR3 is TGTGCCAGCAGCTTGCAGGGGGCTATAGGTCAGCCCCAGCATTTT. This translates into CASSLQGAIGQPQHF.

The chain recombines TRBV9 with TRBJ1-2; D might be TRBD1 (6 bases). The CDR3 sequence is 15 residues long. V lost 0 bases to trimming and J lost 7 bases, with 16 bases between them. The germline V gene encodes CDR1 SGDLS and CDR2 YYNGEE. CDR3 in amino acids: CASSVGGRGAGGYTF. The DNA for the CDR3 is TGTGCCAGCAGCGTAGGAGGCAGGGGTGCGGGTGGCTACACCTTC.

This chain connects TRBV11-3 to TRBJ2-2, with 7 bases aligning to TRBD1. V shed 5 bases and J 4 bases; nucleotides not matched to a gene: 7. The germline V gene has CDR1 SGHNT and CDR2 YENEEA. The CDR3 runs 15 residues. The DNA of the CDR3 is TGTGCCAGCAGCCGACGGACAGGTGGCACCGGGGAGCTGTTTTTT. Translation gives CASSRRTGGTGELFF.

The CDR3 coding sequence is TGTGCCAGCAGCATAGGCGGGGTGAGGAGCAATCAGCCCCAGCATTTT. Its translation: CASSIGGVRSNQPQHF. The V call is TRBV11-2, the J call TRBJ1-5; D remains ambiguous. V was clipped by 5 bases and J by 1 base, with 15 bases between them. The germline gives CDR1 SGHAT, CDR2 FQNNGV. The CDR3 loop spans 16 amino acids.

The V and J genes are TRBV10-1 and TRBJ2-6; no clear D. The CDR3 consists of 13 residues. Germline CDR1 is WNHNN and CDR2 is SYGVQD (reference sequence). The germline V and J ends were trimmed by 4 bases and 4 bases, with 5 bases remaining between them. CDR3 in DNA: TGCGCCAGCAGTGGGGCCGGGGCCAACGTCCTGACTTTC. The encoded protein is CASSGAGANVLTF.

This clone was detected once. V is TRBV10-3 and J is TRBJ1-1, with 10 bases identical to TRBD1. The CDR3 loop spans 13 amino acids. Looked up from germline, CDR1 is ENHRY and CDR2 is SYGVKD. J lost 7 bases, V lost 4 bases, and 3 bases had no gene match. The CDR3 sequence: CAISVGTGVEAFF. CDR3 DNA sequence: TGTGCCATCAGTGTGGGGACAGGGGTTGAAGCTTTCTTT.

V and J are TRBV5-1 and TRBJ2-5, with D perhaps TRBD1 (5 bases). The V end was cut by 0 bases, the J end by 5 bases, with 14 bases between. CDR3 length: 15 residues. Per germline, CDR1 SGHRS and CDR2 YFSETQ. CDR3 sequence (DNA): TGCGCCAGCAGCTTGGGGCTCAGGGTCGGGGAGACCCAGTACTTC. Protein product: CASSLGLRVGETQYF. Variable domain in full (rest from reference TRBV5-1 and TRBJ2-5): KAGVTQTPRYLIKTRGQQVTLSCSPISGHRSVSWYQQTPGQGLQFLFEYFSETQRNKGNFPGRFSGRQFSNSRSEMNVSTLELGDSALYLCASSLGLRVGETQYFGPGTRLLVL.

The CDR3 coding sequence is TGCGCCAGCAGTGAGTCAAGGGGGCGAGAATATGGCTACACCTTC. It codes for CASSESRGREYGYTF. The V gene is TRBV10-1, the J gene TRBJ1-2; 7 bases match TRBD1. The CDR3 has 15 residues. V was pared by 0 bases and J by 5 bases, with 6 bases of the junction left unmatched. Germline loops: CDR1 WNHNN, CDR2 SYGVQD (reference sequence).

The V gene is TRBV27, the J gene TRBJ2-1; 7 nucleotides agree with TRBD1. The CDR3 runs 13 residues. The germline V gene encodes CDR1 MNHEY and CDR2 SMNVEV (reference sequence). V shed 3 bases, J shed 6 bases, and the junction held 2 bases outside the gene matches. The CDR3 DNA is TGTGCCAGCAGTTTCGACAGGGCCAATGAGCAGTTCTTC. It yields the protein CASSFDRANEQFF.

The V and J genes are TRBV7-9 and TRBJ1-1; 7 nucleotides line up with TRBD1. Per germline, CDR1 SEHNR and CDR2 FQNEAQ (reference sequence). With V trimmed by 5 bases and J by 4 bases, 4 bases remained unmatched. The CDR3 covers 13 residues. The chain's CDR3 is CASSPQGSTEAFF. Written as DNA, the CDR3 is TGTGCCAGCAGCCCACAGGGGAGCACTGAAGCTTTCTTT.

This chain links TRBV5-6 with TRBJ1-2; D is unresolved. The length of the CDR3 is 15 residues. Trimming left V 3 bases short and J 4 bases short, with 16 bases between. Germline CDR1 reads SGHDT; CDR2 reads YYEEEE. CDR3: CASSSTAAGAYGYTF. DNA of the CDR3: TGTGCCAGCAGCTCCACGGCGGCGGGTGCCTATGGCTACACCTTC.

Ten or more counts support this clone. CDR3 protein: CASSPGAPGELFF. DNA for the CDR3: TGTGCCAGCTCACCAGGGGCTCCCGGGGAGCTGTTTTTT. The chain joins TRBV18 to TRBJ2-2, with D perhaps TRBD1 (5 bases). V was pared by 2 bases and J by 6 bases, with 7 bases between. This CDR3 comprises 13 residues. Germline V lookup: CDR1 KGHSH, CDR2 LQKENI.

V is TRBV3-1 (or the pseudogene TRBV3-2) and J is TRBJ2-1; 15 bases align to TRBD2. Germline loops: CDR1 LGHDT, CDR2 YNNKEL (reference sequence). J was trimmed by 6 bases and V by 1 base; bases with no gene match: 4. The CDR3 length is 17 residues. The CDR3 reads CASSQALGLAGGNEQFF. CDR3 DNA sequence: TGTGCCAGCAGCCAAGCCTTGGGACTAGCGGGAGGCAATGAGCAGTTCTTC.

This chain connects TRBV7-9 to TRBJ1-1; D is uncertain. The V gene lost 1 base and the J gene lost 5 bases, with 14 bases spanning the gap. The CDR3 covers 15 residues. Per the germline V gene, CDR1 is SEHNR and CDR2 is FQNEAQ (reference sequence). The DNA of the CDR3 is TGTGCCAGCAGCTTAGACGGACGGGGAGGGACTGAAGCTTTCTTT. Translation: CASSLDGRGGTEAFF.

This chain connects TRBV6-5 to TRBJ1-2; no firm D call. The V and J ends lost 6 bases and 0 bases respectively, with 8 bases between them. This CDR3 has 13 amino acids. Germline V gene data show CDR1 as MNHEY and CDR2 as SVGAGI. The CDR3 region is CASSDLANYGYTF. The DNA for the CDR3 is TGTGCCAGCAGCGACTTAGCTAACTATGGCTACACCTTC.

V usage is TRBV11-2 and J usage is TRBJ2-1, with D perhaps matching TRBD2 (6 bases). Trimming pared 0 bases from V and 2 bases from J, leaving 20 bases between. This CDR3 spans 19 amino acids. CDR1 and CDR2 (germline): SGHAT, FQNNGV. DNA of the CDR3: TGTGCCAGCAGCTTAGAGCGACCCGGAGGGCGGCGGCCCTACAATGAGCAGTTCTTC. This codes for CASSLERPGGRRPYNEQFF.

This sequence joins TRBV2 and TRBJ2-1; a possible D gene is TRBD1 (5 bases). The germline V and J ends were trimmed by 4 bases and 8 bases, with 12 bases remaining between them. CDR3 length equals 13 residues. Germline loops: CDR1 SNHLY, CDR2 FYNNEI. The CDR3, as DNA: TGTGCCAGCAGTGTCTCTAGGGGTGATGAGCAGTTCTTC. Residues: CASSVSRGDEQFF.

The chain recombines TRBV5-6 with TRBJ1-1; 8 positions match TRBD1. The CDR3 consists of 14 residues. Germline trimming cut 3 bases from V and 2 bases from J; bases unmatched to any gene: 3. CDR1 and CDR2 from the germline V gene are SGHDT and YYEEEE. CDR3 residues: CASSYGTGNTEAFF. Written as DNA, the CDR3 is TGTGCCAGCAGCTACGGGACAGGTAACACTGAAGCTTTCTTT.

The V gene is TRBV5-1, the J gene TRBJ2-7; 8 nucleotides match TRBD2. Germline CDR1 reads SGHRS; CDR2 reads YFSETQ. The ends lost 0 bases at V and 3 bases at J; junction bases unmatched: 2. This CDR3 spans 14 amino acids. The CDR3 DNA reads as TGCGCCAGCAGCTTGGCCGGGGGGGACTACGAGCAGTACTTC. Protein sequence: CASSLAGGDYEQYF.

The V gene is TRBV19, the J gene TRBJ2-5; D gene uncertain. This CDR3 region has 14 residues. Trimming removed 3 bases at V and 2 bases at J, with 10 bases between. Germline V gene lookup returns CDR1 LNHDA and CDR2 SQIVND (reference sequence). The CDR3 coding sequence is TGTGCCAGTAGTATTCACAGCCTACAAGAGACCCAGTACTTC. Translated, it gives CASSIHSLQETQYF.